This entry describes one T cell receptor beta chain. Libraries were prepared by immunoSEQ multiplex PCR; TCRdb keeps only in-frame clonotypes and omits some of them. The top ten hold about 0.45% of the sample, which has around 1.5 million clones, approximately 98% seen once. The data derive from a study of shared clonotypes between healthy human individuals. V dropped 3 bases and J dropped 4 bases, with 17 bases sitting between them. This CDR3 comprises 16 residues. Germline values: CDR1 MDHEN, CDR2 SYDVKM. Sequenced: naive CD4+ T cells sorted from blood. This sample's subset: CD45RA+ positively selected. This sequence originates from a young man in good health. The rearrangement joins TRBV28 to TRBJ2-3, with a tentative D call TRBD1 (5 bases). The CDR3 DNA sequence: TGTGCCAGCAGTTTGTCCCAGGGCAGATACTCAGATACGCAGTATTTT. It yields the protein CASSLSQGRYSDTQYF. The variable domain in full, with the rest retrieved from reference TRBV28 and TRBJ2-3, is DVKVTQSSRYLVKRTGEKVFLECVQDMDHENMFWYRQDPGLGLRLIYFSYDVKMKEKGDIPEGYSVSREKKERFSLILESASTNQTSMYLCASSLSQGRYSDTQYFGPGTRLTVL.